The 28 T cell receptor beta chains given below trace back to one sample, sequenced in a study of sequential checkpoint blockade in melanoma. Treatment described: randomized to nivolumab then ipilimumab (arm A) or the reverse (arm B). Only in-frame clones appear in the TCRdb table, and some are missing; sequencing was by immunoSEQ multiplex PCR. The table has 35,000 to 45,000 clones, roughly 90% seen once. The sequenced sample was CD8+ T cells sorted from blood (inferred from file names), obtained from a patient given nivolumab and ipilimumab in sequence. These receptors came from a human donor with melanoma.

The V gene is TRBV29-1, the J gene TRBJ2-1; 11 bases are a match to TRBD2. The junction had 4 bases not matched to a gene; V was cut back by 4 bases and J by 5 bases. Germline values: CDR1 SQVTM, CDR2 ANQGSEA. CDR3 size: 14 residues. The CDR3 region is CSVGASGRHNEQFF. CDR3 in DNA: TGCAGCGTTGGAGCTAGCGGGAGGCACAATGAGCAGTTCTTC.

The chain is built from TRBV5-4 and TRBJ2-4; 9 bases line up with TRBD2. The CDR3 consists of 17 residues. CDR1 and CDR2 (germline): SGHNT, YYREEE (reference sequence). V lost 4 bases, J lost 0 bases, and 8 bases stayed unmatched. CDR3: CASSAAAGGLAKNIQYF. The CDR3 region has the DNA TGTGCCAGCAGCGCCGCAGCGGGAGGCTTAGCCAAAAACATTCAGTACTTC.

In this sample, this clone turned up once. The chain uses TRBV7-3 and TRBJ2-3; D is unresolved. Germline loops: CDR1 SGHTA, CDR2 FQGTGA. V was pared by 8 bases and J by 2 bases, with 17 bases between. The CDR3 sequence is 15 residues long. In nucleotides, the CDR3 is TGTGCCAGCGCCTTTTCGGGTTTAATCACAGATACGCAGTATTTT. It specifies CASAFSGLITDTQYF.

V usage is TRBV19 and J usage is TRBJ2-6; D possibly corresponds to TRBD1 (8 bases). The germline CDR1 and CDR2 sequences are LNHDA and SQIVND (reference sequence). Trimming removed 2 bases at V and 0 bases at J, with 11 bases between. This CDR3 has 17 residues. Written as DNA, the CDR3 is TGTGCCAGTAGTATAAGCGGGACAGGCTCTGGGGCCAACGTCCTGACTTTC. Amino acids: CASSISGTGSGANVLTF.

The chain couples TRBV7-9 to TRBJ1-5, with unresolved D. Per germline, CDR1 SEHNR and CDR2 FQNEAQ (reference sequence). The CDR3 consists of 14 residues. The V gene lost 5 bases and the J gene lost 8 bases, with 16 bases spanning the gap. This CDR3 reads CASSPINYAKPQHF. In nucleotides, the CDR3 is TGTGCCAGCAGCCCCATTAACTATGCTAAGCCCCAGCATTTT.

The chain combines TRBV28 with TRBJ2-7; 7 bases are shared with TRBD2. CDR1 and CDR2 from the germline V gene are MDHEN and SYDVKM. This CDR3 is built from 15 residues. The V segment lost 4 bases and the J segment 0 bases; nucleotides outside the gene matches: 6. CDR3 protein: CASSYLTSSSYEQYF. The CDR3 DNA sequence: TGTGCCAGCAGTTACCTGACTAGCTCCTCCTACGAGCAGTACTTC. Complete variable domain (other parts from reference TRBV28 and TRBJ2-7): DVKVTQSSRYLVKRTGEKVFLECVQDMDHENMFWYRQDPGLGLRLIYFSYDVKMKEKGDIPEGYSVSREKKERFSLILESASTNQTSMYLCASSYLTSSSYEQYFGPGTRLTVT.

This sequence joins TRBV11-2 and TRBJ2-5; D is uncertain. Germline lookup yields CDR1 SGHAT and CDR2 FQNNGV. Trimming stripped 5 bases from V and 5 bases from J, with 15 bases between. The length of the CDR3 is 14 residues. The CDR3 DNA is TGTGCCAGCAGCGCGGTTTTCTCCCGGGAGACCCAGTACTTC. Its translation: CASSAVFSRETQYF.

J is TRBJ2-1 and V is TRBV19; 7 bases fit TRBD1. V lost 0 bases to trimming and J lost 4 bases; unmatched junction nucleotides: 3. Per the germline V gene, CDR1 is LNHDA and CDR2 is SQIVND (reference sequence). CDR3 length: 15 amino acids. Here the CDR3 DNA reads TGTGCCAGTAGTATAGACACGGGACAGTACAATGAGCAGTTCTTC. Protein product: CASSIDTGQYNEQFF.

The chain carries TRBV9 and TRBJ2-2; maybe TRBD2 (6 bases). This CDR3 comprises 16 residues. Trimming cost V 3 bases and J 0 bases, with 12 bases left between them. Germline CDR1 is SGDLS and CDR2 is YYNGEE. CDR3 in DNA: TGTGCCAGCAGCGGACAAGCGGGTTCGAACACCGGGGAGCTGTTTTTT. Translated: CASSGQAGSNTGELFF. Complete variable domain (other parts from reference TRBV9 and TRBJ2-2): DSGVTQTPKHLITATGQRVTLRCSPRSGDLSVYWYQQSLDQGLQFLIQYYNGEERAKGNILERFSAQQFPDLHSELNLSSLELGDSALYFCASSGQAGSNTGELFFGEGSRLTVL.

The CDR3 loop reads CASRITWDRDYQPQHF. CDR3 bases: TGTGCAAGTCGCATAACTTGGGACAGGGACTATCAGCCCCAGCATTTT. V usage is TRBV12-2 and J usage is TRBJ1-5; the D segment call TRBD1 is taken from the table without a DNA check. TRBV12-2 is an annotated pseudogene. The CDR3 consists of 16 residues.

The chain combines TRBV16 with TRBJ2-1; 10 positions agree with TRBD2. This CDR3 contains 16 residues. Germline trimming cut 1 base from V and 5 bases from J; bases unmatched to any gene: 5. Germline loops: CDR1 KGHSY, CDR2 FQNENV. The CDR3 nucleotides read TGTGCCAGCAGCCAATACCTAGCGGGGGAAAACAATGAGCAGTTCTTC. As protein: CASSQYLAGENNEQFF. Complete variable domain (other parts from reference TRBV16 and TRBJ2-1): GEEVAQTPKHLVRGEGQKAKLYCAPIKGHSYVFWYQQVLKNEFKFLISFQNENVFDETGMPKERFSAKCLPNSPCSLEIQATKLEDSAVYFCASSQYLAGENNEQFFGPGTRLTVL.

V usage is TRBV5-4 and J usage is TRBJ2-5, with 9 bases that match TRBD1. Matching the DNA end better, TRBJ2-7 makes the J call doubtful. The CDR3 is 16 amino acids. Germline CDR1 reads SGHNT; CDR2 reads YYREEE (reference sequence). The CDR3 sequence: CASSWAPGQGTYEQYF. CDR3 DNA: TGTGCCAGCAGCTGGGCCCCGGGACAGGGCACCTACGAGCAGTACTTC.

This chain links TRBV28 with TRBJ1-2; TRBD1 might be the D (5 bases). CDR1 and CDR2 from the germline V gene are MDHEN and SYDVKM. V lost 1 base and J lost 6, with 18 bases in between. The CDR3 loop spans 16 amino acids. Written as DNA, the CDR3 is TGTGCCAGCAGTTTATTCTTCGACAGTCGTTCGGATGGCTACACCTTC. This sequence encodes CASSLFFDSRSDGYTF.

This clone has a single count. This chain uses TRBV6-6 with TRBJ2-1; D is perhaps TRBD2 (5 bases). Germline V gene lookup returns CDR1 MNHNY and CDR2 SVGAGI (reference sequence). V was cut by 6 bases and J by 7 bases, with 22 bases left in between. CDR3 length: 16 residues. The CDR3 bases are TGTGCCAGCAGGCCGAACCAGCGGCCCACGAAAAATGAGCAGTTCTTC. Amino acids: CASRPNQRPTKNEQFF.

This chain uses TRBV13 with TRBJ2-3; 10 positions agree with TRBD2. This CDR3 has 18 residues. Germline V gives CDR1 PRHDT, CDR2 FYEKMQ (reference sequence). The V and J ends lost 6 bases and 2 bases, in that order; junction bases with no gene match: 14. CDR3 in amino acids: CASRPPRRGLANTDTQYF. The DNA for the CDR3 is TGTGCCAGCAGGCCGCCCCGTCGGGGACTAGCGAACACAGATACGCAGTATTTT.

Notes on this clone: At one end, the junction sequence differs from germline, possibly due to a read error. CDR3 DNA: TGCACCAGCAGCCAAGAGTCATTAGCGGGACGGTATGAGCAGTTCTTC. The encoded protein is CTSSQESLAGRYEQFF. The rearrangement uses TRBV4-3 and TRBJ2-1; 8 bases line up with TRBD2. The CDR3 is 16 amino acids. CDR1 and CDR2 from the germline V gene are LGHNA and YSLEER.

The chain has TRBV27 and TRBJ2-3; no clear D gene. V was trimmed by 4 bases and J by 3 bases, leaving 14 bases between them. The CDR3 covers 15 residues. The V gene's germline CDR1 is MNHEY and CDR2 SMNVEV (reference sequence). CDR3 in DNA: TGTGCCAGCAGTTCATCCGGGTTCCGGACAGATACGCAGTATTTT. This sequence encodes CASSSSGFRTDTQYF.

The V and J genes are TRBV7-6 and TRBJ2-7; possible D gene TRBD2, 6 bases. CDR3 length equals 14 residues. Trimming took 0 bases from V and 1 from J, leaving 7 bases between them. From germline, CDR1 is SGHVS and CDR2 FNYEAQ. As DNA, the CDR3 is TGTGCCAGCAGCTTAGCGGGACTTTCCTACGAGCAGTACTTC. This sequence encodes CASSLAGLSYEQYF.

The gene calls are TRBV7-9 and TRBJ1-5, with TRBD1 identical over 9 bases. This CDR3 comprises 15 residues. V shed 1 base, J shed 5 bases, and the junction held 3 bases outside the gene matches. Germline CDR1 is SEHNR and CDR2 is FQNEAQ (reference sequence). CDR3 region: CASSLGDRGYQPQHF. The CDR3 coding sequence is TGTGCCAGCAGCTTAGGAGACAGGGGGTATCAGCCCCAGCATTTT.

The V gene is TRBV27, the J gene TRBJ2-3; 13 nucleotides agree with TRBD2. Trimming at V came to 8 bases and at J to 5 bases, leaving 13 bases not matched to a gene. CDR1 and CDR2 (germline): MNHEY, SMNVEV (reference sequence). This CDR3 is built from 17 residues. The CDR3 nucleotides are TGTGCCAGCGCCCTTATCCGGACTAGCGGGAGTTTAGATACGCAGTATTTT. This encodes CASALIRTSGSLDTQYF.

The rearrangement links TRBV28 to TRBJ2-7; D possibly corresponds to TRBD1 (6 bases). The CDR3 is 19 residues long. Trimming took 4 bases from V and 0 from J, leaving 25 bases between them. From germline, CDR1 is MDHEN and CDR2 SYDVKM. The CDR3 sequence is CASSWAQGTVAGRSYEQYF. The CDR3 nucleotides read TGTGCCAGCAGTTGGGCCCAGGGGACCGTCGCGGGCCGCTCCTACGAGCAGTACTTC. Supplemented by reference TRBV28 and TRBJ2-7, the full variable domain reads DVKVTQSSRYLVKRTGEKVFLECVQDMDHENMFWYRQDPGLGLRLIYFSYDVKMKEKGDIPEGYSVSREKKERFSLILESASTNQTSMYLCASSWAQGTVAGRSYEQYFGPGTRLTVT.

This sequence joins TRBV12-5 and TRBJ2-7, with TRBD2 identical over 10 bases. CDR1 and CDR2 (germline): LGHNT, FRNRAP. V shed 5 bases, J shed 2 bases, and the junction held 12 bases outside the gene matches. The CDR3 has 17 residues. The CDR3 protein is CASGPHTLAGHPYEQYV. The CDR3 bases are TGTGCTAGTGGTCCCCACACACTAGCGGGGCATCCCTACGAGCAGTACGTC.

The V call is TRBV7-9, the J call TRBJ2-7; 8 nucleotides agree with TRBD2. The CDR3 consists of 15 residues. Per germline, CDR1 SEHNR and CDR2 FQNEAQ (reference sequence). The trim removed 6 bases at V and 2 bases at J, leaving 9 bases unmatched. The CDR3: CASSSGGFDTYEQYV. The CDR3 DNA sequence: TGTGCCAGCAGTTCGGGAGGGTTCGACACCTACGAGCAGTACGTC.

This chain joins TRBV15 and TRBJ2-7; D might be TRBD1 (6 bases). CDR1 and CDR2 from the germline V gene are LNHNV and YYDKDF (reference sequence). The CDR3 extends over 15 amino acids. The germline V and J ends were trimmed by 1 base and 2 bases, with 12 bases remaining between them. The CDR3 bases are TGTGCCACCAGCAGAGTTCGGCAGGGGCCCTACGAGCAGTACTTC. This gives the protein CATSRVRQGPYEQYF.

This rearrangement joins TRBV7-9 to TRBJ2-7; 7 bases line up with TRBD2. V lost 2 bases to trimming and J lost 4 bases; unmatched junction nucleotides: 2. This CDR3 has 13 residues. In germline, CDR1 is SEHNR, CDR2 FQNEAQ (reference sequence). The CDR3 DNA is TGTGCCAGCAGCTTATGGGAGGGTTACGAGCAGTACGTC. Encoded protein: CASSLWEGYEQYV.

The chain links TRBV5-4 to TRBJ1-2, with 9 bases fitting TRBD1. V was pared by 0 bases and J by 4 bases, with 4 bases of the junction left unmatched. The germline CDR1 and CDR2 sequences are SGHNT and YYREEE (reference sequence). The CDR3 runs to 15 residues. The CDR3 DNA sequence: TGTGCCAGCAGCTTGGGGACAGGGGAGGCCTATGGCTACACCTTC. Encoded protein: CASSLGTGEAYGYTF.

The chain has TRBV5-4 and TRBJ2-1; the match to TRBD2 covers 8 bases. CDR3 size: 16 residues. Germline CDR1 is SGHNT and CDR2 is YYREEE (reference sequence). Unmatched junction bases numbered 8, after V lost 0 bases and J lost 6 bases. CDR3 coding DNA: TGTGCCAGCAGCTTGGGGGGACTAGTCCCGGGCAATGAGCAGTTCTTC. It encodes CASSLGGLVPGNEQFF.

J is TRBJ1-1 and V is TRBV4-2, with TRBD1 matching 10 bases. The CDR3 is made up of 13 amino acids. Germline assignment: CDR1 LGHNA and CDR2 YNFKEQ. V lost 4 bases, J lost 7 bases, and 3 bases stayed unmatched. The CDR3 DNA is TGTGCCAGCAGCCGACAGGGGGCAGGTGAAGCTTTCTTT. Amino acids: CASSRQGAGEAFF.